This T cell receptor (beta chain) was identified during a study of blood T cell repertoires in COVID-19. In the study's own analysis: Using reference gene primer amplification, nucleated cell counts were estimated. Produced via immunoSEQ multiplex PCR; TCRdb's table is partial and in-frame only. Clonal size and the V and J genes are those of that table, whereas D and trimming came from the DNA. The sample consists of under 300,000 clones, 75% to 90% of them appearing once. This CDR3 is built from 14 residues. The germline gives CDR1 SEHNR, CDR2 FQNEAQ (reference sequence). Deletions cut 1 base from V and 6 bases from J, with 13 bases between.

This receptor was taken from a woman aged 40 to 50 with acute COVID-19. The sample was PBMCs or T cells enriched from blood (not recorded which). The genes are TRBV7-9 and TRBJ2-7, with D maybe TRBD1 (5 bases). The CDR3 DNA is TGTGCCAGCAGCTTAGGTTCCAGGGAAAGCGAGCAGTACTTC. Its protein is CASSLGSRESEQYF.